Listed below are T cell receptor beta chains from one sample, sequenced in a study of blood T cell repertoires in COVID-19. This table comes from immunoSEQ multiplex PCR, and its TCRdb copy is limited to in-frame clones, with some not included. This sample has 390,000 or so clones, with roughly nine tenths found just once. Material for sequencing was peripheral blood. Receptors originate from a woman in her twenties or thirties with COVID-19, enrolled during active disease. The CDR3 runs from the conserved cysteine through the conserved F or W.

TRBV28,TRBJ1-5,CASSLQGAGQPQHF
TRBV5-1,TRBJ2-1,CASSLGVGREQFF
TRBV5-1,TRBJ1-6,CASSLDGDNSPLHF
TRBV29-1,TRBJ2-7,CSVGTGDTYEQYF
TRBV11-3,TRBJ1-1,CASSLGSAEAFF
TRBV13,TRBJ2-3,CASSSPVGSGGDTQYF
TRBV21-1,TRBJ2-1,CASSKGPSGRADFYEQFF
TRBV9,TRBJ2-2,CASSVSGTGELFF
TRBV6-2/TRBV6-3,TRBJ2-3,CASSPNREGPRTDTQYF
TRBV10-1,TRBJ2-1,CASSEGRGRSYNEQFF
TRBV5-1,TRBJ2-2,CASRDGTGLSNTGELFF
TRBV19,TRBJ1-5,CASSIGQGGSNQPQHF
TRBV9,TRBJ2-3,CASSVETGEYTDTQYF
TRBV4-2,TRBJ1-4,CASSQEPGLNEKLFF
TRBV3-1/TRBV3-2,TRBJ1-2,CASRGEMDRGNGYTF
TRBV28,TRBJ1-3,CASSFGGGRNTIYF